Following are 32 T cell receptor beta chains from one sample sequenced in a study of T cell responses to AZD1222 COVID-19 vaccine. Sequencing was performed with immunoSEQ multiplex PCR; in TCRdb, only in-frame clones are kept and a portion is missing. The sample carries some 250,000 clones, 85% to 95% recorded once. The sample here was peripheral blood, taken 28 days after the second AZD1222 dose. The receptors derive from an adult who received the AZD1222 COVID-19 vaccine.

J is TRBJ2-7 and V is TRBV28, with TRBD1 matching over 8 bases. This CDR3 is built from 16 residues. The trim removed 4 bases at V and 12 bases at J, leaving 20 bases unmatched. Germline values: CDR1 MDHEN, CDR2 SYDVKM. The CDR3, as DNA: TGTGCCAGCAGTTCGGGATCCGGGACAGGCCTTCGAGAGGTGTACTTC. As protein: CASSSGSGTGLREVYF. The full variable domain, rest sourced from reference TRBV28 and TRBJ2-7, is DVKVTQSSRYLVKRTGEKVFLECVQDMDHENMFWYRQDPGLGLRLIYFSYDVKMKEKGDIPEGYSVSREKKERFSLILESASTNQTSMYLCASSSGSGTGLREVYFGPGTRLTVT.

The rearrangement uses TRBV6-1 and TRBJ1-2, with D unclear. V lost 2 bases, J lost 4 bases, and 14 bases lay in between. This CDR3 has 15 residues. Germline values: CDR1 MNHNS, CDR2 SASEGT. The CDR3: CASSENVRFAYGYTF. In nucleotides, the CDR3 is TGTGCCAGCAGTGAAAATGTTAGATTCGCCTATGGCTACACCTTC.

The CDR3 DNA reads as TGTGCCATCAGTAATGGACAGGGGGCGGACAATGAGCAGTTCTTC. Its protein product is CAISNGQGADNEQFF. This sequence joins TRBV10-3 and TRBJ2-1, with 11 bases aligning to TRBD1. The ends lost 5 bases at V and 5 bases at J; junction bases unmatched: 5. CDR1 ENHRY and CDR2 SYGVKD come from the germline V gene. The CDR3 sequence is 15 residues long.

The V gene is TRBV9, the J gene TRBJ2-5; D perhaps matches TRBD2 (7 bases). Germline CDR1 reads SGDLS; CDR2 reads YYNGEE. The CDR3 runs 14 residues. V shed 0 bases and J shed 5 bases, with 11 bases lying between them. The CDR3 DNA sequence: TGTGCCAGCAGCGTAGCCGGGGGGCATGAGACCCAGTACTTC. Translating gives CASSVAGGHETQYF. Combining the CDR3 with reference TRBV9 and TRBJ2-5 gives the whole variable domain DSGVTQTPKHLITATGQRVTLRCSPRSGDLSVYWYQQSLDQGLQFLIQYYNGEERAKGNILERFSAQQFPDLHSELNLSSLELGDSALYFCASSVAGGHETQYFGPGTRLLVL.

This chain connects TRBV19 to TRBJ1-1; tentatively, D is TRBD1 (5 bases). The CDR3 spans 14 residues. The V and J ends lost 5 bases and 3 bases respectively, with 13 bases between them. Germline assignment: CDR1 LNHDA and CDR2 SQIVND (reference sequence). This chain's CDR3 is CASSPGRHYTEAFF. For the CDR3, the DNA is TGTGCCAGTAGTCCAGGGAGGCATTACACTGAAGCTTTCTTT.

This clone appeared a single time. The V gene is TRBV5-1, the J gene TRBJ2-1; 7 nucleotides line up with TRBD2. V trimming: 4 bases; J trimming: 8 bases; junction bases outside the gene matches: 12. CDR1 is SGHRS, CDR2 YFSETQ, per germline. The CDR3 totals 15 residues. Here the CDR3 reads CASSPSGRERYEQFF. CDR3 coding DNA: TGCGCCAGCAGCCCCTCGGGGCGGGAGAGGTATGAGCAGTTCTTC.

This chain connects TRBV7-2 to TRBJ2-7; 7 nucleotides align to TRBD1. Losses at the gene ends were 5 bases for V and 2 bases for J; bases not matched to a gene: 9. From germline, CDR1 is SGHTA and CDR2 FQGNSA. The CDR3 contains 15 residues. CDR3 loop: CASSPRGTDAYEQYF. For the CDR3, the DNA is TGTGCCAGCAGCCCTAGAGGGACAGATGCCTACGAGCAGTACTTC. The full variable domain, with the rest looked up from reference TRBV7-2 and TRBJ2-7, is GAGVSQSPSNKVTEKGKDVELRCDPISGHTALYWYRQSLGQGLEFLIYFQGNSAPDKSGLPSDRFSAERTGGSVSTLTIQRTQQEDSAVYLCASSPRGTDAYEQYFGPGTRLTVT.

The J gene is TRBJ2-3, the V gene TRBV5-1, with 11 nucleotides matching TRBD2. CDR1 is SGHRS, CDR2 YFSETQ, per germline. The CDR3 runs to 17 residues. V shed 0 bases, J shed 2 bases, and the junction held 5 bases outside the gene matches. The CDR3 region is CASSLVRLAGNTDTQYF. In nucleotides, the CDR3 is TGCGCCAGCAGCTTGGTAAGACTAGCGGGAAACACAGATACGCAGTATTTT.

The chain links TRBV28 to TRBJ2-1, with 8 bases lining up with TRBD2. The junction had 7 bases not matched to a gene; V was cut back by 5 bases and J by 4 bases. CDR1 and CDR2 (germline): MDHEN, SYDVKM. CDR3 size: 15 residues. DNA of the CDR3: TGTGCCAGCAGTCCGGGGGGACTAGGGTACAATGAGCAGTTCTTC. Residues: CASSPGGLGYNEQFF.

The gene calls are TRBV5-1 and TRBJ1-3; TRBD1 matches at 7 bases. The ends lost 4 bases at V and 4 bases at J; junction bases unmatched: 5. Germline CDR1 is SGHRS and CDR2 is YFSETQ. The CDR3 is 14 amino acids. This chain's CDR3 is CASSPGTEGNTIYF. The CDR3 coding sequence is TGCGCCAGCAGCCCAGGGACAGAAGGAAACACCATATATTTT.

This sequence joins TRBV27 and TRBJ2-1, with 9 bases that match TRBD1. The CDR3 is 14 amino acids. With V trimmed by 5 bases and J by 7 bases, 6 bases remained unmatched. Germline values: CDR1 MNHEY, CDR2 SMNVEV (reference sequence). This chain's CDR3 is CASSPGDRENEQFF. DNA of the CDR3: TGTGCCAGCAGTCCAGGGGACAGGGAAAATGAGCAGTTCTTC.

This chain connects TRBV6-2 or TRBV6-3 to TRBJ2-1, with D perhaps TRBD1 (6 bases). The V and J ends lost 5 bases and 9 bases respectively, with 11 bases between them. The CDR3 runs to 12 residues. The germline gives CDR1 MNHEY, CDR2 SVGEGT. Here the CDR3 reads CASSHTGSEQFF. The CDR3 nucleotides read TGTGCCAGCAGTCACACAGGGTCTGAGCAGTTCTTC.

The rearrangement joins TRBV6-4 to TRBJ2-1; 9 bases map to TRBD2. With V trimmed by 2 bases and J by 6 bases, 5 bases remained unmatched. The CDR3 runs to 15 residues. Per germline, CDR1 MRHNA and CDR2 SNTAGT. DNA for the CDR3: TGTGCCAGCAGTGACCAAGCGGGAGGAGGCAATGAGCAGTTCTTC. Translation: CASSDQAGGGNEQFF.

This sequence joins TRBV5-4 and TRBJ1-6; 8 bases map to TRBD1. V lost 5 bases, J lost 14 bases, and 18 bases stayed unmatched. Looked up from germline, CDR1 is SGHNT and CDR2 is YYREEE (reference sequence). This CDR3 is built from 16 residues. The CDR3 DNA reads as TGTGCCAGCAGTTCCCGAAACCAGGGGGCGCAACGGGCCCTCCACTTT. This sequence encodes CASSSRNQGAQRALHF.

The chain employs TRBV10-3 and TRBJ1-5; no firm D call. The V end was cut by 2 bases, the J end by 2 bases, with 10 bases between. The CDR3 extends over 15 amino acids. Looked up from germline, CDR1 is ENHRY and CDR2 is SYGVKD. CDR3 sequence (DNA): TGTGCCATCAGTGAGGGGTCTTCTGGCAATCAGCCCCAGCATTTT. Amino acid sequence: CAISEGSSGNQPQHF.

The rearrangement uses TRBV4-3 and TRBJ2-2; D possibly corresponds to TRBD1 (5 bases). The CDR3 consists of 15 residues. With 1 base removed from V and 4 bases from J, the gap between germline ends came to 10 bases. Germline assignment: CDR1 LGHNA and CDR2 YSLEER. CDR3 nucleotide sequence: TGCGCCAGCAGCCAAGCCAGGGCTGGCACCGGGGAGCTGTTTTTT. As protein: CASSQARAGTGELFF.

This clone came up once. This chain uses TRBV2 with TRBJ1-5, with TRBD1 matching 11 bases. Germline CDR1 SNHLY, CDR2 FYNNEI. V was pared by 0 bases and J by 3 bases, with 16 bases of the junction left unmatched. The CDR3 runs 21 residues. This chain's CDR3 is CASSEAPWGTGGIESNQPQHF. CDR3 in DNA: TGTGCCAGCAGTGAAGCGCCATGGGGGACAGGGGGGATCGAATCCAATCAGCCCCAGCATTTT.

This chain uses TRBV5-4 with TRBJ2-5; D might be TRBD2 (5 bases). CDR1 SGHNT and CDR2 YYREEE come from the germline V gene (reference sequence). The CDR3 covers 14 residues. Trimming left V 1 base short and J 6 bases short, with 13 bases between. CDR3 nucleotides: TGTGCCAGCAGCTTGATCGAGGGTCCAAAGACCCAGTACTTC. It translates to CASSLIEGPKTQYF.

The V gene is TRBV6-5, the J gene TRBJ2-3; possibly TRBD2 for D (6 bases). V lost 5 bases to trimming and J lost 8 bases, with 11 bases between them. The CDR3 runs 12 residues. Germline V gene lookup returns CDR1 MNHEY and CDR2 SVGAGI. The CDR3 loop is CASSPDGGTQYF. CDR3 bases: TGTGCCAGCAGTCCCGACGGGGGTACGCAGTATTTT.

The J gene is TRBJ1-3, the V gene TRBV5-1; D gene unclear. CDR1 and CDR2 (germline): SGHRS, YFSETQ. The length of the CDR3 is 17 residues. V was pared by 4 bases and J by 0 bases, with 17 bases between. The CDR3 sequence is CASSPLTPESSGNTIYF. Written as DNA, the CDR3 is TGCGCCAGCAGCCCATTGACACCGGAGAGCTCTGGAAACACCATATATTTT. Filled out from reference TRBV5-1 and TRBJ1-3, the complete variable domain reads KAGVTQTPRYLIKTRGQQVTLSCSPISGHRSVSWYQQTPGQGLQFLFEYFSETQRNKGNFPGRFSGRQFSNSRSEMNVSTLELGDSALYLCASSPLTPESSGNTIYFGEGSWLTVV.

V gene TRBV21-1 combines with J gene TRBJ2-3; the table gives TRBD1 as D, unverified against the DNA. TRBV21-1 is described as a pseudogene. The CDR3 contains 15 residues. The CDR3 coding sequence is TGTGCCAGCAGCAAAGCGCACAGCCGCACAGATACGCAGTATTTT. Translated, it gives CASSKAHSRTDTQYF.

The chain uses TRBV4-1 and TRBJ2-1, with no clear D. Germline loops: CDR1 MGHRA, CDR2 YSYEKL. With 4 bases removed from V and 6 bases from J, the gap between germline ends came to 16 bases. This CDR3 is built from 15 residues. DNA for the CDR3: TGCGCCAGCAGCCCACTTTCCTCTGGAGTCAATGAGCAGTTCTTC. Amino acids: CASSPLSSGVNEQFF.

The chain links TRBV20-1 to TRBJ1-5; D is unresolved. This CDR3 is built from 12 residues. V dropped 3 bases and J dropped 1 base, with 4 bases sitting between them. Germline V CDR1 and CDR2: DFQATT, SNEGSKA (reference sequence). DNA of the CDR3: TGCAGTGCTAGTTGGAGCAATCAGCCCCAGCATTTT. This encodes CSASWSNQPQHF.

V usage is TRBV7-2 and J usage is TRBJ2-4; 7 nucleotides align to TRBD2. V was clipped by 5 bases and J by 3 bases; unmatched bases: 7. This CDR3 has 15 amino acids. Germline V gene sequence: CDR1 SGHTA, CDR2 FQGNSA. For the CDR3, the DNA is TGTGCCAGCAGCCGTATAGGGGAGGGCAAAAACATTCAGTACTTC. Its protein is CASSRIGEGKNIQYF.

The CDR3 region has the DNA TGTGCCAGCAGCCGCCGGGACAGGGGGATGTTCTTC. Translation gives CASSRRDRGMFF. The chain links TRBV28 to TRBJ2-1, with TRBD1 matching 11 bases. There are 12 residues in the CDR3. Germline loops: CDR1 MDHEN, CDR2 SYDVKM. V lost 6 bases and J lost 15; bases outside the gene matches: 7. Full variable domain (rest looked up from reference TRBV28 and TRBJ2-1): DVKVTQSSRYLVKRTGEKVFLECVQDMDHENMFWYRQDPGLGLRLIYFSYDVKMKEKGDIPEGYSVSREKKERFSLILESASTNQTSMYLCASSRRDRGMFFGPGTRLTVL.

V usage is TRBV2 and J usage is TRBJ2-3; 7 nucleotides agree with TRBD1. The CDR3 runs to 15 residues. The junction had 2 bases not matched to a gene; V was cut back by 1 base and J by 1 base. The germline V gene encodes CDR1 SNHLY and CDR2 FYNNEI. Here the CDR3 reads CASSEGGTGTDTQYF. The CDR3 bases are TGTGCCAGCAGTGAAGGGGGGACAGGCACAGATACGCAGTATTTT.

J is TRBJ1-3 and V is TRBV5-1; no definite D call. Trimming took 4 bases from V and 8 from J, leaving 13 bases between them. This CDR3 is 13 amino acids long. Germline V gene sequence: CDR1 SGHRS, CDR2 YFSETQ. The CDR3 sequence: CASSPGSGDTIYF. CDR3 DNA: TGCGCCAGCAGCCCTGGGTCCGGGGACACCATATATTTT.

The chain is built from TRBV18 and TRBJ1-1; D unresolved. CDR1 KGHSH and CDR2 LQKENI come from the germline V gene. V was trimmed by 5 bases and J by 1 base, leaving 8 bases between them. The CDR3 length is 13 residues. The CDR3 DNA reads as TGTGCCAGCTCAGACACCGAGAACACTGAAGCTTTCTTT. Its protein is CASSDTENTEAFF.

The V gene is TRBV28, the J gene TRBJ1-2; 9 nucleotides align to TRBD1. The CDR3 loop spans 15 amino acids. Per the germline V gene, CDR1 is MDHEN and CDR2 is SYDVKM. V lost 5 bases and J lost 6; bases outside the gene matches: 10. CDR3 amino acids: CASSPITGGLNGYTF. The CDR3 DNA reads TGTGCCAGCAGTCCAATTACAGGGGGCTTAAATGGCTACACCTTC.

The V gene is TRBV7-3, the J gene TRBJ1-6; 7 bases agree with TRBD1. V trimming: 5 bases; J trimming: 12 bases; junction bases outside the gene matches: 7. The CDR3 is made up of 13 amino acids. The V gene's germline CDR1 is SGHTA and CDR2 FQGTGA. This CDR3 is CASSDRQGGPLHF. The CDR3 DNA is TGTGCCAGCAGCGACAGACAGGGTGGACCCCTCCACTTT.

The chain uses TRBV6-5 and TRBJ1-3; unclear D gene. V was trimmed by 6 bases and J by 3 bases, leaving 9 bases between them. The CDR3 is made up of 13 amino acids. Germline CDR1 and CDR2: MNHEY and SVGAGI. Written as DNA, the CDR3 is TGTGCCAGCAGCCCCAACCTTGGAAACACCATATATTTT. Translation: CASSPNLGNTIYF.

As regards this clone: Other DNA sequences in this sample translate to the same CDR3. The CDR3 loop reads CASSLRGSYEQYF. The CDR3 coding sequence is TGTGCCAGCAGCTTGAGGGGTTCCTACGAGCAGTACTTC. This chain links TRBV5-4 with TRBJ2-7; D possibly corresponds to TRBD1 (5 bases). The germline V and J ends were trimmed by 1 base and 1 base, with 6 bases remaining between them. The CDR3 has 13 amino acids. Germline V gives CDR1 SGHNT, CDR2 YYREEE (reference sequence). Drawing the rest from reference TRBV5-4 and TRBJ2-7, the complete variable domain is ETGVTQSPTHLIKTRGQQVTLRCSSQSGHNTVSWYQQALGQGPQFIFQYYREEENGRGNFPPRFSGLQFPNYSSELNVNALELDDSALYLCASSLRGSYEQYFGPGTRLTVT.